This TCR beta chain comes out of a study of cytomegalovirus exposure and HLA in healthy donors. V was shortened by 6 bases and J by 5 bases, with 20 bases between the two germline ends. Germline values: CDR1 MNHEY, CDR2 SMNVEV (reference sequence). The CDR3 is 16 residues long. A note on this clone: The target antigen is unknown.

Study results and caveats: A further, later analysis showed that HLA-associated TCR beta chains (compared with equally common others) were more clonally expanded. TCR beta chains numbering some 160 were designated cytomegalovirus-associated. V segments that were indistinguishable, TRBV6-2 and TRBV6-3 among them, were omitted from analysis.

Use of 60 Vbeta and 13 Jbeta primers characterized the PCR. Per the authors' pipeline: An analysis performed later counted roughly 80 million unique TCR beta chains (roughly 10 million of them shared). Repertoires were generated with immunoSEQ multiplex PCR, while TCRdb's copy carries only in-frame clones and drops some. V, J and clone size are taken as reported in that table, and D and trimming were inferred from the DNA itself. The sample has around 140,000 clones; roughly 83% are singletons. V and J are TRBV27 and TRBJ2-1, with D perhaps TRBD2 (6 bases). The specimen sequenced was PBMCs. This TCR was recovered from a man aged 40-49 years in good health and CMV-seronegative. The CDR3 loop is CASSPKEGRTNNEQFF. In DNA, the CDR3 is TGTGCCAGCAGCCCAAAAGAGGGACGGACTAACAATGAGCAGTTCTTC.